These T cell receptor beta chains were read from a single sample in a study of metastatic and nonmetastatic thyroid tumors. TCRdb used MiXCR to call clones anew from the PCR reads. The data show roughly 23,000 clones, 13% to 15% seen once. Sequencing was done on a sample of tumor tissue. Source of these receptors: a female donor with papillary thyroid cancer or a benign thyroid nodule (not recorded which). Some clones in this sample may be carry-over from other donors' samples. Both conserved end residues are part of each CDR3. The D gene is left open where the match is weak. Size is stated for part of the rows, as once, few or many counts, or as a class when the clone is expanded.

D gene,J gene,clone size,CDR3 length,V gene,CDR3 DNA,CDR3 protein
.,TRBJ2-1,many,15,TRBV5-6,TGTGCCAGCAGCTTTAGGACAGCCACATACAATGAGCAGTTCTTC,CASSFRTATYNEQFF
TRBD1,TRBJ2-5,many,15,TRBV11-1,TGTGCCAGCAGCTTAAACACAGGGGCCCAAGAGACCCAGTACTTC,CASSLNTGAQETQYF
.,TRBJ2-1,.,16,TRBV19,TGTGCCAGTAGTATAGATCCGGGACTGAGCTACAATGAGCAGTTCTTC,CASSIDPGLSYNEQFF
.,TRBJ2-2,.,15,TRBV5-1,TGCGCCAGCAGCTTGGACCTAGCGAGCACCGGGGAGCTGTTTTTT,CASSLDLASTGELFF
.,TRBJ1-2,few,15,TRBV2,TGTGCCAGCAGTGAAGGGCAATGTTTTCACTATGGCTACACCTTC,CASSEGQCFHYGYTF
TRBD2,TRBJ2-1,many,16,TRBV6-6,TGTGCCAGCAGTTACTCCAGCGGGGCTGGGGGCAATGAGCAGTTCTTC,CASSYSSGAGGNEQFF
TRBD1,TRBJ1-3,many,19,TRBV18,TGTGCCAGCTCACTAGGACAGGGAGACATAACGCTCTCTGGAAACACCATATATTTT,CASSLGQGDITLSGNTIYF
TRBD2,TRBJ2-7,medium-sized,15,TRBV6-2/TRBV6-3,TGTGCCAGCAGTTGGGGACTAGCGGGAGTCAGCGAGCAGTACTTC,CASSWGLAGVSEQYF
.,TRBJ1-5,many,16,TRBV4-1,TGCGCCAGCAGCCAAGACGGCAGGGGTTCACTTCAGCCCCAGCATTTT,CASSQDGRGSLQPQHF
.,TRBJ1-5,few,13,TRBV6-5,TGTGCCAGCAGTTTTGACAGGACTCAGAACCAGCATTTT,CASSFDRTQNQHF
.,TRBJ2-1,.,15,TRBV7-3,TGTGCCAGCAGGTCAATAAGGGACGTAGGGAATGAGCAGTTCTTC,CASRSIRDVGNEQFF
.,TRBJ2-2,.,14,TRBV20-1,TGCAGTGCTGCTTCGTGGGCTAGGGCCGGGGAGCTGTTTTTT,CSAASWARAGELFF
.,TRBJ1-1,many,13,TRBV10-2,TGCGCCAGCAGCCTTAATAAGAACACTGAAGCTTTCTTT,CASSLNKNTEAFF
.,TRBJ1-5,many,15,TRBV18,TGTGCCAGCTCACCACGCCGGACACCTCTTCAGCCCCAGCATTTT,CASSPRRTPLQPQHF
.,TRBJ1-1,few,12,TRBV12-3/TRBV12-4,TGTGCCAGCAGTTCGATTAGTGCCGAAGCTTTCTTT,CASSSISAEAFF
.,TRBJ1-5,many,15,TRBV6-1,TGTGCCAGCAGTGATCTCTTTCCTAGCAATCAGCCCCAGCATTTT,CASSDLFPSNQPQHF
TRBD2,TRBJ2-3,many,15,TRBV29-1,TGCAGCGTTGGCCCAGACACCGGGGGGACAGATACGCAGTATTTT,CSVGPDTGGTDTQYF
.,TRBJ2-3,.,15,TRBV5-1,TGCGCCAGCAGCTTGTTAGGCGGGCGCACAGATACGCAGTATTTT,CASSLLGGRTDTQYF
.,TRBJ2-5,.,13,TRBV7-3,TGTGCCAGCAGCCGGGTACTACAAGAGACCCAGTACTTC,CASSRVLQETQYF
.,TRBJ2-2,many,15,TRBV2,TGTGCCAGCAGTGAACGCAGGGCGGACACCGGGGAGCTGTTTTTT,CASSERRADTGELFF
TRBD2,TRBJ2-3,many,15,TRBV4-1,TGCGCCAGCAGCCAAGAGGCGGGGGGGTCAGATACGCAGTATTTT,CASSQEAGGSDTQYF
.,TRBJ1-3,medium-sized,12,TRBV6-1,TGTGCCACCGGCCTCTCTGGAAACACCATATATTTT,CATGLSGNTIYF
.,TRBJ2-1,many,13,TRBV7-7,TGTGCCAGCGCTGGGGCGCACGGGAATGAGCAGTTCTTC,CASAGAHGNEQFF
.,TRBJ1-1,many,13,TRBV6-1,TGTGCCAGCAGTCGTAGGATGAACACTGAAGCTTTCTTT,CASSRRMNTEAFF
TRBD2,TRBJ2-3,many,17,TRBV12-3/TRBV12-4,TGTGCCAGCAGTTTAAGGGTAGCGGGGGGGAGCACAGATACGCAGTATTTT,CASSLRVAGGSTDTQYF
.,TRBJ1-4,many,13,TRBV7-2,TGTGCCAGCAGCTTTGGGGTTGGGGAAAAACTGTTTTTT,CASSFGVGEKLFF
TRBD2,TRBJ2-5,many,15,TRBV9,TGTGCCAGCAATCTAGGGGAGGGGAGTTTGGAGACCCAGTACTTC,CASNLGEGSLETQYF
TRBD1,TRBJ1-2,.,15,TRBV18,TGTGCCAGCTCACCACGTGACAGGGGGCAGGGAGGCTACACCTTC,CASSPRDRGQGGYTF
TRBD1,TRBJ2-1,many,15,TRBV7-2,TGTGCCAGCAGCCCGGGGACAGGGGGCAAGAATGAGCAGTTCTTC,CASSPGTGGKNEQFF
TRBD2,TRBJ2-3,many,17,TRBV20-1,TGCAGTGCTAGGGCGGGACTAGCGGGGGGGCAAGCAGATACGCAGTATTTT,CSARAGLAGGQADTQYF
.,TRBJ1-1,many,14,TRBV6-1,TGTGCCAGCAGTCTGGGACAATTGAACACTGAAGCTTTCTTT,CASSLGQLNTEAFF
.,TRBJ2-1,once,11,TRBV20-1,TGCAGTGCTGAAACTTACCGGGAGCAGTTCTTC,CSAETYREQFF
.,TRBJ2-7,many,15,TRBV6-1,TGTGCCAGCAGCTTCGGATTGGACATTCCCTACGAGCAGTACTTC,CASSFGLDIPYEQYF
.,TRBJ2-7,many,14,TRBV5-8,TGTGCCAGCAGCTCACAGGCTTCCTCCTACGAGCAGTACTTC,CASSSQASSYEQYF
TRBD1,TRBJ1-1,many,15,TRBV30,TGTGCCTGGAGGCCATGGGACAGGGGGAACACTGAAGCTTTCTTT,CAWRPWDRGNTEAFF
.,TRBJ2-1,.,18,TRBV7-6,TGTGCCAGCAGCCTCGGGACTTCCTCTTTGGGCTCCTACAATGAGCAGTTCTTC,CASSLGTSSLGSYNEQFF
.,TRBJ2-7,.,12,TRBV3-1,TGTGCCAGCAGCCCCGCTTCCTACGAGCAGTACTTC,CASSPASYEQYF
.,TRBJ1-3,once,14,TRBV9,TGTGCCAGCAGCGAGGGCAGGGGTGGAAACACCATATATTTT,CASSEGRGGNTIYF
.,TRBJ2-1,medium-sized,17,TRBV20-1,TGCAGTGCTAGAGGGGGGGGCGTTGCCGGAGGGTCCAATGAGCAGTTCTTC,CSARGGGVAGGSNEQFF
TRBD2,TRBJ2-1,many,15,TRBV7-3,TGTGCCAGCAGCACCAGCGGGGGGCCGTACAATGAACAGTTCTTC,CASSTSGGPYNEQFF
TRBD2,TRBJ2-3,many,14,TRBV9,TGTGCCAGCAGCTCCTGGACTAGCGGAGATACGCAGTATTTT,CASSSWTSGDTQYF
.,TRBJ1-2,many,16,TRBV27,TGTGCCAGCAGGTCTTCAGGGGCCGGTAGGGGCTATGGCTACACCTTC,CASRSSGAGRGYGYTF
.,TRBJ2-7,.,13,TRBV20-1,TGCAGTGTGTTCGCGGCGGGTTACTACGAGCAGTACTTC,CSVFAAGYYEQYF
.,TRBJ1-1,.,14,TRBV20-1,TGCAGTGCTAGAGATCTTGGAAGGGACACTGAAGCCTTCTTT,CSARDLGRDTEAFF
.,TRBJ2-7,many,15,TRBV20-1,TGCAGTGCTAGAGATCAAGGAACAGCCTCCTACGAGCAGTACTTC,CSARDQGTASYEQYF
TRBD1,TRBJ1-4,many,13,TRBV29-1,TGCAGCGTCGGACAGGGGACGGTTGAAAAACTGTTTTTT,CSVGQGTVEKLFF
.,TRBJ1-5,many,14,TRBV29-1,TGCAGCATCAGTAGGGGCAGGGGTGACCAGCCCCAGCATTTT,CSISRGRGDQPQHF
TRBD1,TRBJ1-1,.,14,TRBV20-1,TGCAGTGCTAGAGGGGGACAGGTAGGTACTGAAGCTTTCTTT,CSARGGQVGTEAFF
.,TRBJ2-4,many,15,TRBV6-1,TGTGCCAGCAGTGGGACTTGGGGCAGAAAAAACATTCAGTACTTC,CASSGTWGRKNIQYF
TRBD2,TRBJ2-5,.,13,TRBV20-1,TGCAGTGCTCGGGGGGGCTATGAGCAGACCCAGTACTTC,CSARGGYEQTQYF
.,TRBJ1-6,few,15,TRBV10-3,TGTGCCATCAGTTGGAACACAGTTGGGAATTTACCCCTCCACTTT,CAISWNTVGNLPLHF
TRBD1,TRBJ1-2,few,14,TRBV28,TGTGCCAGCAGTTCGGACAGGGGGATTAGGGGCTACACCTTC,CASSSDRGIRGYTF